One and the same sample provided the 25 T cell receptor beta chains below, sequenced in a study of early T cells in non-severe SARS-CoV-2 infection. TCRdb ran MiXCR on the 5' RACE reads and lists one entry per CDR3 protein. The repertoire holds more than 80,000 distinct CDR3 sequences, around 16% seen once, with around 1.3% in the top ten. Sequences were obtained from whole blood. The receptors here all came from an adult who was a healthcare worker with PCR-confirmed SARS-CoV-2 infection or an uninfected control (not recorded which).

This clonotype was seen a few times. The rearrangement joins TRBV28 to TRBJ1-1; the D is unclear. The CDR3 is 13 amino acids. Germline V gene lookup returns CDR1 MDHEN and CDR2 SYDVKM. Trimming left V 7 bases short and J 1 base short, with 10 bases between. CDR3 DNA sequence: TGTGCCAGCATCCTGACTTGGAACACTGAAGCTTTCTTT. Its protein is CASILTWNTEAFF.

In regard to this clonotype: Since a much larger clone is just one base distant, this may be a read error. The V gene is TRBV20-1, the J gene TRBJ1-2; D gene ambiguous. The CDR3 extends over 13 amino acids. Trimming removed 4 bases from V and 10 bases from J, with 19 bases in between. Germline V gives CDR1 DFQATT, CDR2 SNEGSKA (reference sequence). The CDR3 protein is CSAILWINGNYTF. The CDR3 DNA is TGCAGTGCTATCCTCTGGATCAACGGAAACTACACCTTC.

This clonotype appeared many times. This chain uses TRBV12-3 or TRBV12-4 with TRBJ2-1, with 7 positions matching TRBD1. Trimming took 5 bases from V and 6 from J; bases not matched to a gene: 10. The CDR3 has 15 residues. The CDR3 bases are TGTGCCAGCAGTGTACGACAGGGTCCACGCAATGAGCAGTTCTTC. It specifies CASSVRQGPRNEQFF.

This clonotype was seen many times. The chain has TRBV19 and TRBJ2-4; tentatively, D is TRBD1 (6 bases). Between the trimmed V and J ends, which lost 6 bases and 3 bases, there was a span of 9 bases. Germline CDR1 LNHDA, CDR2 SQIVND (reference sequence). There are 13 residues in the CDR3. The CDR3 DNA reads as TGTGCCAGTAGACAGGGTAACAAAAACATTCAGTACTTC. Protein sequence: CASRQGNKNIQYF.

In its sample, this clonotype was seen a few times. This chain joins TRBV7-6 and TRBJ2-5; D might be TRBD1 or TRBD2, each matching 6 bases. Germline V gene lookup returns CDR1 SGHVS and CDR2 FNYEAQ. The V end lost 1 base, the J end lost 5 bases, and 14 bases lay between the germline ends. This CDR3 region has 15 residues. Written as DNA, the CDR3 is TGTGCCAGCAGCTTAGGAATCGGGGGCTGGGAGACCCAGTACTTC. This gives the protein CASSLGIGGWETQYF.

This clonotype occurred a few times. The rearrangement links TRBV28 to TRBJ1-2; D call uncertain. The CDR3 totals 13 residues. Trimming left V 3 bases short and J 6 bases short, with 11 bases between. CDR1 and CDR2 from the germline V gene are MDHEN and SYDVKM. CDR3 nucleotide sequence: TGTGCCAGCAGTTTGAGTTCCATCGATGGCTACACCTTC. Encoded protein: CASSLSSIDGYTF.

Ten or more counts support this clonotype. This chain joins TRBV29-1 and TRBJ2-7; D is tentatively TRBD1 or TRBD2 (5 bases each). Trimming left V 5 bases short and J 2 bases short, with 16 bases between. This CDR3 comprises 14 residues. From germline, CDR1 is SQVTM and CDR2 ANQGSEA. CDR3 amino acids: CSVQKGQGAYEQYF. The CDR3 DNA follows: TGCAGCGTTCAAAAGGGCCAGGGAGCCTACGAGCAGTACTTC.

This clonotype was counted between two and nine times. This rearrangement joins TRBV19 to TRBJ2-1; D might be TRBD2 (6 bases). This CDR3 contains 14 residues. V was pared by 8 bases and J by 0 bases, with 11 bases between. CDR1 and CDR2 from the germline V gene are LNHDA and SQIVND (reference sequence). DNA for the CDR3: TGTGCCAGTCCCGACGGGAGCTCCTACAATGAGCAGTTCTTC. This gives the protein CASPDGSSYNEQFF.

The rearrangement links TRBV7-6 to TRBJ1-4; unclear D gene. The CDR3 spans 14 residues. V dropped 5 bases and J dropped 10 bases, with 17 bases sitting between them. Germline CDR1 and CDR2: SGHVS and FNYEAQ. This CDR3 reads CASSRGEGVRKLFF. The CDR3, as DNA: TGTGCCAGCAGCCGTGGGGAGGGAGTAAGAAAACTGTTTTTT.

The V and J genes are TRBV6-2 or TRBV6-3 and TRBJ2-7; D gene uncertain. The germline V and J ends were trimmed by 8 bases and 2 bases, with 13 bases remaining between them. CDR3 size: 13 residues. Germline CDR1 is MNHEY and CDR2 is SVGEGT. This CDR3 reads CASGLDVPYEQYF. The CDR3 nucleotides read TGTGCCAGCGGATTAGACGTCCCCTACGAGCAGTACTTC.

V and J are TRBV29-1 and TRBJ1-1; D unclear. Germline V gives CDR1 SQVTM, CDR2 ANQGSEA. The CDR3 totals 10 residues. V was cut by 7 bases and J by 4 bases, with 7 bases left in between. CDR3 loop: CSAGFTEAFF. In DNA, the CDR3 is TGCAGCGCAGGATTCACTGAAGCTTTCTTT. Full variable domain (rest looked up from reference TRBV29-1 and TRBJ1-1): SAVISQKPSRDICQRGTSLTIQCQVDSQVTMMFWYRQQPGQSLTLIATANQGSEATYESGFVIDKFPISRPNLTFSTLTVSNMSPEDSSIYLCSAGFTEAFFGQGTRLTVV.

The rearrangement joins TRBV4-2 to TRBJ2-4; either TRBD1 or TRBD2 may fit D (5 bases each). CDR3 length equals 18 residues. The V and J ends lost 1 base and 4 bases respectively, with 20 bases between them. Germline CDR1 is LGHNA and CDR2 is YNFKEQ. DNA of the CDR3: TGTGCCAGCAGCCAAGTCAGACTCGAGACAGCGGAGAAAAACATTCAGTACTTC. It encodes CASSQVRLETAEKNIQYF.

This clonotype was seen at least ten times. The chain couples TRBV6-5 to TRBJ2-2; D remains unclear. The CDR3 is 16 residues long. Germline CDR1 and CDR2: MNHEY and SVGAGI. V lost 2 bases to trimming and J lost 4 bases, with 14 bases between them. CDR3 DNA: TGTGCCAGCAGTTACAGTTACCAACGTGTCACCGGGGAGCTGTTTTTT. Translated, it gives CASSYSYQRVTGELFF.

In nucleotides, the CDR3 is TGTGCCAGCAGCTTTGTAGCGGGAGGGCCGAGAGAGACCCAGTACTTC. Protein: CASSFVAGGPRETQYF. The chain has TRBV7-8 and TRBJ2-5; 11 bases match TRBD2. This CDR3 comprises 16 residues. CDR1 and CDR2 (germline): SGHVS, FQNEAQ. V dropped 3 bases and J dropped 4; count of bases not matched to a gene: 7. Drawing the rest from reference TRBV7-8 and TRBJ2-5, the complete variable domain is GAGVSQSPRYKVAKRGQDVALRCDPISGHVSLFWYQQALGQGPEFLTYFQNEAQLDKSGLPSDRFFAERPEGSVSTLKIQRTQQEDSAVYLCASSFVAGGPRETQYFGPGTRLLVL.

CDR3 DNA: TGCGCCAGCAGTGAGTTGGGGCAGGGGAGACACCAAGAGACCCAGTACTTC. Amino acids: CASSELGQGRHQETQYF. This sequence joins TRBV10-2 and TRBJ2-5; a weak D match, TRBD1 (6 bases). The CDR3 has 17 residues. Trimming stripped 1 base from V and 0 bases from J, with 15 bases between. Germline V gives CDR1 WSHSY, CDR2 SAAADI.

Ten or more counts support this clonotype. J is TRBJ2-1 and V is TRBV12-3 or TRBV12-4; D is possibly TRBD2 (5 bases). Trimming shortened V by 6 bases and J by 9 bases, and 12 bases separated the two germline ends. The CDR3 length is 12 residues. The DNA of the CDR3 is TGTGCCAGCAGATTTCGGGGAAGTGAGCAGTTCTTC. Translation gives CASRFRGSEQFF.

About this clonotype: This may come from a read error, since a much larger clone is one base off. The chain recombines TRBV6-2 or TRBV6-3 with TRBJ2-1; D may be TRBD2 (6 bases). Germline V gives CDR1 MNHEY, CDR2 SVGEGT. Trimming took off 8 bases at V and 8 bases at J, with 16 bases between the two ends. This CDR3 is built from 13 residues. The CDR3 spells CASRVGGADEQFF. The CDR3 DNA follows: TGTGCCAGCCGAGTTGGCGGGGCGGATGAGCAGTTCTTC.

The CDR3 here is CASSLTGTGNYGYTF. CDR3 coding DNA: TGTGCCAGCAGCTTAACAGGGACAGGGAACTATGGCTACACCTTC. The chain links TRBV7-6 to TRBJ1-2; 9 bases line up with TRBD1. Germline trimming cut 2 bases from V and 2 bases from J; bases unmatched to any gene: 3. Germline V gene sequence: CDR1 SGHVS, CDR2 FNYEAQ. The CDR3 sequence is 15 residues long.

This clonotype was found once. This may stem from a read error, because a much larger clone lies one nucleotide away. The chain combines TRBV7-2 with TRBJ1-2, with D uncertain. Germline CDR1 and CDR2: SGHTA and FQGNSA. The V end was cut by 1 base, the J end by 4 bases, with 13 bases between. The CDR3 sequence is 15 residues long. CDR3 in DNA: TGTACCAGCAGCTTAGGTCGGGGAGTGAGCTATGGCTACACCTTC. The encoded protein is CTSSLGRGVSYGYTF.

This clonotype showed up many times. The CDR3 loop is CASSPEEGSPLHF. The CDR3 DNA reads TGTGCCAGCTCACCCGAGGAGGGATCACCCCTCCACTTT. This chain connects TRBV18 to TRBJ1-6; D not certain. Per germline, CDR1 KGHSH and CDR2 LQKENI. The V end was cut by 3 bases, the J end by 10 bases, with 10 bases between. There are 13 residues in the CDR3.

This clonotype was counted only a few times. DNA for the CDR3: TGTGCCAGCAGTTCCCGACAGGGGACGGAGCGGGGACCAGATACGCAGTATTTT. Encoded protein: CASSSRQGTERGPDTQYF. V gene TRBV28 combines with J gene TRBJ2-3; TRBD1 is a possible D gene (8 bases). Germline V gene lookup returns CDR1 MDHEN and CDR2 SYDVKM. The CDR3 is made up of 18 amino acids. With 4 bases removed from V and 4 bases from J, the gap between germline ends came to 24 bases.

In its sample, this clonotype was seen a few times. The chain joins TRBV5-4 to TRBJ2-1, with 7 bases identical to TRBD2. CDR3 length equals 16 residues. Per germline, CDR1 SGHNT and CDR2 YYREEE (reference sequence). Trimming removed 4 bases from V and 5 bases from J; junction bases left unmatched: 12. In DNA, the CDR3 is TGTGCCAGCAGCCCCAGACTGGGAGGGTTCCACAATGAGCAGTTCTTC. Protein product: CASSPRLGGFHNEQFF.

The chain carries TRBV12-3 or TRBV12-4 and TRBJ2-3; D possibly corresponds to TRBD2 (5 bases). Between the trimmed V and J ends, which lost 4 bases and 2 bases, there was a span of 22 bases. The length of the CDR3 is 18 residues. The CDR3 sequence: CASSSRDGVSAHTDTQYF. CDR3 nucleotide sequence: TGTGCCAGCAGTTCCAGAGACGGGGTGTCCGCCCACACAGATACGCAGTATTTT.

The chain combines TRBV14 with TRBJ2-1; 12 bases are shared with TRBD2. Trimming removed 7 bases from V and 6 bases from J; junction bases left unmatched: 4. Germline-derived CDR1 and CDR2 are SGHDN and FVKESK. CDR3 length: 14 amino acids. The CDR3 bases are TGTGCCAGCACTAGCGGGGGGGCTTTCAATGAGCAGTTCTTC. This sequence encodes CASTSGGAFNEQFF.

The rearrangement uses TRBV7-8 and TRBJ2-3; 7 bases are a match to TRBD1. The CDR3 is 15 residues long. V was clipped by 8 bases and J by 1 base; unmatched bases: 9. CDR1 is SGHVS, CDR2 FQNEAQ, per germline. The CDR3 DNA reads TGTGCCAGCTGGGAAAGGGGGCGCGGCACAGATACGCAGTATTTT. Its protein is CASWERGRGTDTQYF.